This TCR beta chain emerged from a study of a mutant IDH1 vaccine in newly diagnosed glioma. Study background: Standard pretreatment was either radiotherapy, temozolomide, or, for most, radiochemotherapy with temozolomide. Notes on the study in general: The authors found pseudoprogression apparently unrelated to changes in top peripheral T cell clonotypes.

Only in-frame clones appear in the TCRdb table, and some are missing; sequencing was by immunoSEQ multiplex PCR. This repertoire shows some 90,000 clones, approximately 80% found once; its top ten account for 5.3%. Time point given: baseline, week 1 (first vaccination visit). The treatment denotes: pre-vaccination baseline after standard-of-care therapy. Donor diagnoses consisted of new WHO grade 3 or 4 IDH1-mutant, ATRX-lost astrocytomas. A remark on this clone: The antigen remains undetermined.

CDR1 KGHSH and CDR2 LQKENI come from the germline V gene. CDR3 length equals 17 residues. V was pared by 2 bases and J by 3 bases, with 9 bases of the junction left unmatched. Material: PBMCs, obtained from a glioma patient treated with radiotherapy, temozolomide or both. The chain has TRBV18 and TRBJ1-4, with 7 bases lining up with TRBD1. This TCR derives from a man aged 40-49 years with glioma. Some clones in this sample may be carry-over from other donors' samples. The CDR3 protein is CASSPRAGGTANEKLFF. The CDR3 DNA is TGTGCCAGCTCACCAAGGGCGGGCGGGACAGCTAATGAAAAACTGTTTTTT.